The 4 T cell receptor beta chains below come from one sample, sequenced in a study of metastatic and nonmetastatic thyroid tumors. Thyroid surgery had not been preceded by any treatment in any patient. TCRdb used MiXCR to call clones anew from the PCR reads. The profile shows about 20,000 clones, more than 20% of them singletons. The specimen was tumor tissue. The receptors derive from a female donor with papillary thyroid cancer or a benign thyroid nodule (not recorded which). Some clones in this sample may be carry-over from other donors' samples.

The rearrangement joins TRBV7-2 to TRBJ1-2; D not resolved. CDR3 size: 13 residues. The germline gives CDR1 SGHTA, CDR2 FQGNSA. The V end lost 5 bases, the J end lost 0 bases, and 7 bases lay between the germline ends. This CDR3 reads CASSVNPNYGYTF. The CDR3 nucleotides are TGTGCCAGCAGCGTGAATCCTAACTATGGCTACACCTTC.

This chain connects TRBV7-3 to TRBJ1-2, with unresolved D. The CDR3 spans 15 residues. The V gene lost 0 bases and the J gene lost 3 bases, with 11 bases spanning the gap. Germline CDR1 and CDR2: SGHTA and FQGTGA. The CDR3 nucleotides read TGTGCCAGCAGCTTAACGGGAATTCGGGACTATGGCTACACCTTC. Amino acids: CASSLTGIRDYGYTF.

By its share, this clone is medium-sized. The chain recombines TRBV7-2 with TRBJ2-1; 8 nucleotides line up with TRBD2. The ends lost 1 base at V and 2 bases at J; junction bases unmatched: 10. Germline V gene data show CDR1 as SGHTA and CDR2 as FQGNSA. This CDR3 contains 18 residues. The CDR3 spells CASSLVRLANRPYNEQFF. Here the CDR3 DNA reads TGTGCCAGCAGCTTAGTCAGACTAGCGAATCGTCCCTACAATGAGCAGTTCTTC. Combining the CDR3 with reference TRBV7-2 and TRBJ2-1 gives the whole variable domain GAGVSQSPSNKVTEKGKDVELRCDPISGHTALYWYRQSLGQGLEFLIYFQGNSAPDKSGLPSDRFSAERTGGSVSTLTIQRTQQEDSAVYLCASSLVRLANRPYNEQFFGPGTRLTVL.

This clone showed up many times. This chain connects TRBV20-1 to TRBJ2-3; maybe TRBD2 (5 bases). This CDR3 spans 16 amino acids. The V end lost 0 bases, the J end lost 5 bases, and 18 bases lay between the germline ends. CDR1 and CDR2 from the germline V gene are DFQATT and SNEGSKA (reference sequence). CDR3 sequence: CSARDQSDLRVDTQYF. The CDR3 nucleotides are TGCAGTGCTAGAGATCAGAGCGACCTGCGGGTAGATACGCAGTATTTT.